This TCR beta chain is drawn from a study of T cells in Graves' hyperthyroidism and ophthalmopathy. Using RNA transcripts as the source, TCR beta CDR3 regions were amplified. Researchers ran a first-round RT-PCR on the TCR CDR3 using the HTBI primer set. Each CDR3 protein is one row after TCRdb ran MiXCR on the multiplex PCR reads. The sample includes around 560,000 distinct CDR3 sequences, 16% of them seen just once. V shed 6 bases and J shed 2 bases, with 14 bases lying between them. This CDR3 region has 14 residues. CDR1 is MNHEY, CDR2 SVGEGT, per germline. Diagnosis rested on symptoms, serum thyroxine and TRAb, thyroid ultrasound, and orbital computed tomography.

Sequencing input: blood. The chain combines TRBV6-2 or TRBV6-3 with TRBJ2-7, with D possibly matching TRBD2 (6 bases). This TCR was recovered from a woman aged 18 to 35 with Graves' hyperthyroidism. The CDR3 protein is CASRGGRRAYEQYF. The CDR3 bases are TGTGCCAGCAGGGGAGGACGTAGAGCCTACGAGCAGTACTTC.